This TCR beta chain was sequenced during a study of ipilimumab plus nivolumab after autologous stem cell transplantation. This clone was counted a single time. Profiling relied on immunoSEQ multiplex PCR, and the TCRdb table lists in-frame clones only, not all of them. The repertoire holds about 21,000 clones, with around 80% as singletons. Trimming left V 0 bases short and J 6 bases short, with 12 bases between. CDR3 length: 14 amino acids. The germline CDR1 and CDR2 sequences are GTSNPN and SVGIG (reference sequence). The rearrangement uses TRBV30 and TRBJ1-5; D unresolved. Sequenced here: PBMCs, sampled in a trial of ipilimumab plus nivolumab as post-transplant consolidation. The sequence was collected from a male donor with diffuse large B-cell lymphoma. CDR3 protein: CAWSVLVGGQPQHF. The CDR3 DNA reads TGTGCCTGGAGTGTACTGGTCGGCGGTCAGCCCCAGCATTTT.